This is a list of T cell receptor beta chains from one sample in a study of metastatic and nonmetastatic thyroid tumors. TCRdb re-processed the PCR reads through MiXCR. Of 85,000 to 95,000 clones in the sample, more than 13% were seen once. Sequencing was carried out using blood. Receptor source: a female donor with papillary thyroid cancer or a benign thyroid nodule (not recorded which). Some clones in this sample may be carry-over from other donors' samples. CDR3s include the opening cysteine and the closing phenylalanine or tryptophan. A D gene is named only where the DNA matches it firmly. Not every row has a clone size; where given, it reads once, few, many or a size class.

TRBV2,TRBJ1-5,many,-,CASSEAQGGQPQHF,TGTGCCAGCAGTGAAGCTCAGGGTGGGCAGCCCCAGCATTTT
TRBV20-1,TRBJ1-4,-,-,CSAPRGVPLANEKLFF,TGCAGTGCGCCCAGAGGGGTCCCCTTGGCTAATGAAAAACTGTTTTTT
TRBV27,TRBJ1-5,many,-,CASSLGSGSPQHF,TGTGCCAGCAGTTTAGGTAGTGGGTCGCCCCAGCATTTT
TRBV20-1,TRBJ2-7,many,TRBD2,CSARGGEGLAGHEQYF,TGCAGTGCTAGAGGTGGGGAGGGACTAGCGGGCCACGAGCAGTACTTC
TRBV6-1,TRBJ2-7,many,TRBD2,CASIWGGLAGGGAYEQYF,TGTGCCAGCATTTGGGGGGGACTAGCGGGGGGAGGGGCCTACGAGCAGTACTTC
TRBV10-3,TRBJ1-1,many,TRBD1,CAISRTGAHTEAFF,TGTGCCATCAGCCGGACAGGGGCCCACACTGAAGCTTTCTTT
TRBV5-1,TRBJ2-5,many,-,CASSLHSGPETQYF,TGCGCCAGCAGCTTGCATTCAGGGCCAGAGACCCAGTACTTC
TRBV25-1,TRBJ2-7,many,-,CASSTLQGYYEQYF,TGTGCCAGCAGTACCCTTCAGGGATACTACGAGCAGTACTTC
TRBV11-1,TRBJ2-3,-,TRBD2,CASSLAQGLAGVSDTQYF,TGTGCCAGCAGCTTAGCGCAGGGACTAGCGGGGGTGTCGGATACGCAGTATTTT
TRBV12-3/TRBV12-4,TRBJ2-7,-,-,CASSPSRGALSEQYF,TGTGCCAGCAGTCCTTCGAGGGGGGCCCTCAGCGAGCAGTACTTC
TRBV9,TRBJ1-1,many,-,CASSVAGGGTEAFF,TGTGCCAGCAGCGTAGCTGGGGGGGGCACTGAAGCTTTCTTT
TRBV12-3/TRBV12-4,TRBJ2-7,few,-,CASSLYRWDSYEQYF,TGTGCCAGCAGTTTATACAGGTGGGATTCTTACGAGCAGTACTTC
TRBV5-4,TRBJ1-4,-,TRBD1,CASSEGQGWVREKLFF,TGTGCCAGCAGTGAAGGACAGGGGTGGGTTCGTGAAAAACTGTTTTTT
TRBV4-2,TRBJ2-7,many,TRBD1,CASSYSGTGESYEQYF,TGTGCCAGCAGCTATTCCGGGACAGGGGAATCCTACGAGCAGTACTTC
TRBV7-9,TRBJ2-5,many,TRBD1,CASSPQDRGLWETQYF,TGTGCCAGCAGCCCACAGGACAGGGGGCTTTGGGAGACCCAGTACTTC
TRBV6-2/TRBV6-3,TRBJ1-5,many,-,CASSYVGRGLGGNQPQHF,TGTGCCAGCAGTTACGTTGGTAGGGGCTTGGGCGGCAATCAGCCCCAGCATTTT
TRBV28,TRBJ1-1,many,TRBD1,CASKLGTENTEAFF,TGTGCCAGCAAGTTAGGGACAGAGAACACTGAAGCTTTCTTT
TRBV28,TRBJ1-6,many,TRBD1,CASSRTGYNSPLHF,TGTGCCAGCAGTCGGACAGGGTATAATTCACCCCTCCACTTT
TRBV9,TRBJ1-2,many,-,CASSVTDNPGYGYTF,TGTGCCAGCAGCGTAACGGACAACCCGGGGTATGGCTACACCTTC